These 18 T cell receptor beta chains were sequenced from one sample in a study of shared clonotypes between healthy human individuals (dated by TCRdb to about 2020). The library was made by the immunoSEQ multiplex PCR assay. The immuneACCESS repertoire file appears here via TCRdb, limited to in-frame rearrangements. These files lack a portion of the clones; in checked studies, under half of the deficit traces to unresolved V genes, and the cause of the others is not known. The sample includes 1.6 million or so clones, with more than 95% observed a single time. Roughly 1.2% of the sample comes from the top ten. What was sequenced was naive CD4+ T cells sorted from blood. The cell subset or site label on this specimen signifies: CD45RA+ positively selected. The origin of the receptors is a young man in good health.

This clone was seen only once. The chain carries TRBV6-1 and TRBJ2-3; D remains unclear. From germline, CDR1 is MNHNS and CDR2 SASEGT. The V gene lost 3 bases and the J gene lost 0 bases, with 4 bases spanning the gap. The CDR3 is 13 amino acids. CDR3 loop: CASSDPSTDTQYF. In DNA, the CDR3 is TGTGCCAGCAGTGACCCGAGCACAGATACGCAGTATTTT.

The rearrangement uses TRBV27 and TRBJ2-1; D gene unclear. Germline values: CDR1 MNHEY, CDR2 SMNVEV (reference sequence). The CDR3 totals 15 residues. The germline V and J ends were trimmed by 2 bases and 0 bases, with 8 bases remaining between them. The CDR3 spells CASSLRQSSYNEQFF. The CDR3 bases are TGTGCCAGCAGTTTACGCCAGAGCTCCTACAATGAGCAGTTCTTC.

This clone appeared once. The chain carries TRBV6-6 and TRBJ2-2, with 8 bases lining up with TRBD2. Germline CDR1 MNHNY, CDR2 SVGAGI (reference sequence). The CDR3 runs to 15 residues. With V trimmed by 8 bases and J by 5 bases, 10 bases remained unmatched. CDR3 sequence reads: CASRWIAGSTGELFF. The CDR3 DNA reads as TGTGCCAGCCGTTGGATAGCGGGAAGTACCGGGGAGCTGTTTTTT.

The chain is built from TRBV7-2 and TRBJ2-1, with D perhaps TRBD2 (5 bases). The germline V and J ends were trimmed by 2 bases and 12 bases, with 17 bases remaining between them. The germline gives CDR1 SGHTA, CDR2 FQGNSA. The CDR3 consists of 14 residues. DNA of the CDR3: TGTGCCAGCAGCTTAATAGGACTCCCGTTCGGGCAGTTCTTC. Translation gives CASSLIGLPFGQFF. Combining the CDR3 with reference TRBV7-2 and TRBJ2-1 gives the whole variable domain GAGVSQSPSNKVTEKGKDVELRCDPISGHTALYWYRQSLGQGLEFLIYFQGNSAPDKSGLPSDRFSAERTGGSVSTLTIQRTQQEDSAVYLCASSLIGLPFGQFFGPGTRLTVL.

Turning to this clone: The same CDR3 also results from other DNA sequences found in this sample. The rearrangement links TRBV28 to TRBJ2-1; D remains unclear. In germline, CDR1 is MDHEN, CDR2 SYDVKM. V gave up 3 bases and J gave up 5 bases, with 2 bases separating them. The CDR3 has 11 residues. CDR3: CASSLDNEQFF. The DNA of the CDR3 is TGTGCCAGCAGTTTGGACAATGAGCAGTTCTTC. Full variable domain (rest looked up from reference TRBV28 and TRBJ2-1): DVKVTQSSRYLVKRTGEKVFLECVQDMDHENMFWYRQDPGLGLRLIYFSYDVKMKEKGDIPEGYSVSREKKERFSLILESASTNQTSMYLCASSLDNEQFFGPGTRLTVL.

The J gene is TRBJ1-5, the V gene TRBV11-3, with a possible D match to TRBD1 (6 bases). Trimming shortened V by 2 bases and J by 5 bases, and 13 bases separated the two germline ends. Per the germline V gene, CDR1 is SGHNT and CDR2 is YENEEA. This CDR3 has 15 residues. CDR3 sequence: CASSLFPGEDQPQHF. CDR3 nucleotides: TGTGCCAGCAGCTTATTTCCAGGGGAGGATCAGCCCCAGCATTTT.

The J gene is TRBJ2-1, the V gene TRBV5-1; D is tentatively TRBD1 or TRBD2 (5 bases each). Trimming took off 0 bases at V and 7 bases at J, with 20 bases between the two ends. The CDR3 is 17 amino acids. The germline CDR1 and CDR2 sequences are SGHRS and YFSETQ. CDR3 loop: CASSLAIGFGTTNEQFF. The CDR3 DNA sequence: TGCGCCAGCAGCTTGGCGATTGGGTTCGGGACGACTAATGAGCAGTTCTTC. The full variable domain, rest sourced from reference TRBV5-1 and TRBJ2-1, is KAGVTQTPRYLIKTRGQQVTLSCSPISGHRSVSWYQQTPGQGLQFLFEYFSETQRNKGNFPGRFSGRQFSNSRSEMNVSTLELGDSALYLCASSLAIGFGTTNEQFFGPGTRLTVL.

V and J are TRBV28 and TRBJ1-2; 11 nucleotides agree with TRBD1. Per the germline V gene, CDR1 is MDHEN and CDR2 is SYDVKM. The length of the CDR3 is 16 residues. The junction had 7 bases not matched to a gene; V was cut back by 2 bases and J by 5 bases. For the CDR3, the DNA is TGTGCCAGCAGTTTACCCGGACAGGGGGCCTTGTATGGCTACACCTTC. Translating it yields CASSLPGQGALYGYTF.

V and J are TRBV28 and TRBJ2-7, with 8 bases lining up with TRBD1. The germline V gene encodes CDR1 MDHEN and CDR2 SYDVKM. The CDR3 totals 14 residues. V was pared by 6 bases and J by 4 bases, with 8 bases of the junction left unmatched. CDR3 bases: TGTGCCAGCAGGGCCGCGGGACAGGTTTACGAGCAGTACTTC. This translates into CASRAAGQVYEQYF.

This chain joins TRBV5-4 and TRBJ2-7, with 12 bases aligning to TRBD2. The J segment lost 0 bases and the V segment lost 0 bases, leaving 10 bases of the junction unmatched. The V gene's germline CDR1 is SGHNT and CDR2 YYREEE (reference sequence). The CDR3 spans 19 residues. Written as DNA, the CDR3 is TGTGCCAGCAGCTTGGGTCTAGCGGGAGGGCTGGGAAGCTCCTACGAGCAGTACTTC. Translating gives CASSLGLAGGLGSSYEQYF.

In DNA, the CDR3 is TGTGCCAGCTCACCCAACCGGGGGGCCTCCACTGAAGCTTTCTTT. Its protein is CASSPNRGASTEAFF. This sequence joins TRBV18 and TRBJ1-1; a weak D match, TRBD1 (6 bases). The V end lost 3 bases, the J end lost 4 bases, and 15 bases lay between the germline ends. Looked up from germline, CDR1 is KGHSH and CDR2 is LQKENI. CDR3 size: 15 residues.

The DNA of the CDR3 is TGTGCCACCAGCAGACCCCCGGGACAGGTGAACACCGGGGAGCTGTTTTTT. It yields the protein CATSRPPGQVNTGELFF. This rearrangement joins TRBV15 to TRBJ2-2; the match to TRBD1 covers 8 bases. Looked up from germline, CDR1 is LNHNV and CDR2 is YYDKDF (reference sequence). The length of the CDR3 is 17 residues. The J segment lost 1 base and the V segment lost 2 bases, leaving 6 bases of the junction unmatched.

This CDR3 reads CASSDGISGTGLYEQYF. CDR3 DNA: TGCGCCAGCAGCGACGGTATAAGTGGGACAGGACTCTACGAGCAGTACTTC. The chain links TRBV5-1 to TRBJ2-7; 8 bases are shared with TRBD1. The germline CDR1 and CDR2 sequences are SGHRS and YFSETQ. V was clipped by 4 bases and J by 3 bases; unmatched bases: 15. There are 17 residues in the CDR3. Variable domain in full (rest from reference TRBV5-1 and TRBJ2-7): KAGVTQTPRYLIKTRGQQVTLSCSPISGHRSVSWYQQTPGQGLQFLFEYFSETQRNKGNFPGRFSGRQFSNSRSEMNVSTLELGDSALYLCASSDGISGTGLYEQYFGPGTRLTVT.

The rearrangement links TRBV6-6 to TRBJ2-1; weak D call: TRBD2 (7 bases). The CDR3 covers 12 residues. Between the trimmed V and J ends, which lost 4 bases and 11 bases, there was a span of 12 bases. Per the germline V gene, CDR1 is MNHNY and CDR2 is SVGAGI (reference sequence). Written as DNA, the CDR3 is TGTGCCAGCAGTTCCCGGGGGGACAAGCAGTTCTTC. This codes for CASSSRGDKQFF.

In DNA form, the CDR3 reads TGTGCCAGCAGCGTAGGACAGGGTCACTACGAGCAGTACTTC. It codes for CASSVGQGHYEQYF. This rearrangement joins TRBV9 to TRBJ2-7, with 7 bases identical to TRBD1. Trimming cost V 0 bases and J 3 bases; bases outside gene matches: 3. Germline V gene sequence: CDR1 SGDLS, CDR2 YYNGEE. The CDR3 consists of 14 residues.

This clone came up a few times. As DNA, the CDR3 is TGCGCCAGCAGCAGGACAGGGGCTAACTATGGCTACACCTTC. This sequence encodes CASSRTGANYGYTF. V usage is TRBV5-1 and J usage is TRBJ1-2, with 9 bases lining up with TRBD1. The V segment lost 4 bases and the J segment 0 bases; nucleotides outside the gene matches: 1. The CDR3 is 14 residues long. Germline CDR1 is SGHRS and CDR2 is YFSETQ.

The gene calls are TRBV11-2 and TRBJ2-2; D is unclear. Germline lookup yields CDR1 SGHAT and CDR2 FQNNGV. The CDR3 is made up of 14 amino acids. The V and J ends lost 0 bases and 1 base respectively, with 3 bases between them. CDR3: CASSLERNTGELFF. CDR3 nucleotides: TGTGCCAGCAGCTTAGAGCGGAACACCGGGGAGCTGTTTTTT.

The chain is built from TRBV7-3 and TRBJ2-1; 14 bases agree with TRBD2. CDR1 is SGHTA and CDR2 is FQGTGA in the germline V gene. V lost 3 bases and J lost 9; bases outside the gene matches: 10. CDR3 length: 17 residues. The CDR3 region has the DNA TGTGCCAGCAGCTTCGTGGGGGGACTAGCGGGAGTTGCTGAGCAGTTCTTC. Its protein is CASSFVGGLAGVAEQFF.